This T cell receptor (beta chain) came from a study of neurological immune-mediated disorders. Overall study findings and caveats: One related-CDR3 cluster, found by phylogenetic grouping, held repertoires of 18 of 34 multiple sclerosis patients and is a possible signature. Expansion of TCR clones was greatest in HTLV-1-associated myelopathy and smallest in multiple sclerosis, where it fell below that of healthy controls.

CDR1 and CDR2 from the germline V gene are MNHEY and SVGAGI. With 0 bases removed from V and 0 bases from J, the gap between germline ends came to 9 bases. This CDR3 comprises 15 residues. It was by 5'RACE with 10-nucleotide random UMIs that the cDNA was made. TCRdb independently ran MiXCR on the 5' RACE reads; one entry per CDR3 protein. This sample has about 50,000 distinct CDR3 sequences, with approximately 4% found just once. This clonotype was picked up many times. The antigen remains undetermined. The TCR sequence derives from a man in his fifties with multiple sclerosis. The sequencing input was PBMCs. The rearrangement joins TRBV6-5 to TRBJ2-7; D is perhaps TRBD1 (5 bases). CDR3 sequence reads: CASSYSPRASYEQYF. CDR3 coding DNA: TGTGCCAGCAGTTACTCGCCCAGGGCCTCCTACGAGCAGTACTTC.